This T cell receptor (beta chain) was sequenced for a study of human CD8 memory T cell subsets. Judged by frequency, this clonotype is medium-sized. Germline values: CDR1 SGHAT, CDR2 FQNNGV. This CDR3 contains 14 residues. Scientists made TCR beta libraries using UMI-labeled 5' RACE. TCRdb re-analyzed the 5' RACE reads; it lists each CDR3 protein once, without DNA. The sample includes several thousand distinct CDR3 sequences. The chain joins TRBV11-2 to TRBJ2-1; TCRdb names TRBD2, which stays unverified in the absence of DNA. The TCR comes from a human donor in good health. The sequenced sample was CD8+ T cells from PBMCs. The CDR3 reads CASSLTSGVDEQFF.